These 10 T cell receptor beta chains were sequenced from one sample in a study of blood T cell repertoires in COVID-19. TCRdb's copy holds only in-frame clones and misses some; the assay was immunoSEQ multiplex PCR. The repertoire includes 100,000 to 150,000 clones, approximately 86% of them detected once, and about an eighth sits in the top ten. Sample: peripheral blood. These receptors were collected from a woman between 65 and 79 years old with COVID-19, enrolled during active disease.

CDR3 sequence (DNA): TGTGCCAGCAGCCAAGATCTAGACAGGGGGTACGAGCAGTACTTC. It is translated as CASSQDLDRGYEQYF. This chain joins TRBV4-2 and TRBJ2-7; 9 positions match TRBD1. From germline, CDR1 is LGHNA and CDR2 YNFKEQ. Unmatched junction bases numbered 4, after V lost 0 bases and J lost 4 bases. The CDR3 runs 15 residues.

The chain links TRBV10-3 to TRBJ2-7, with D perhaps TRBD1 (6 bases). The germline V gene has CDR1 ENHRY and CDR2 SYGVKD. Trimming removed 3 bases at V and 5 bases at J, with 11 bases between. The CDR3 has 13 residues. The CDR3 here is CAISDWQGNEQYF. DNA of the CDR3: TGTGCCATCAGTGATTGGCAGGGGAACGAGCAGTACTTC.

The chain links TRBV28 to TRBJ1-2; 7 bases are shared with TRBD1. Trimming cost V 8 bases and J 6 bases; bases outside gene matches: 6. There are 12 residues in the CDR3. Germline-derived CDR1 and CDR2 are MDHEN and SYDVKM. The DNA of the CDR3 is TGTGCCAGCGCTACAGGGGCCGATGGCTACACCTTC. It codes for CASATGADGYTF.

J is TRBJ1-3 and V is TRBV6-5, with TRBD1 matching 12 bases. Trimming took 6 bases from V and 5 from J; bases not matched to a gene: 5. The CDR3 runs 15 residues. Germline V gene sequence: CDR1 MNHEY, CDR2 SVGAGI. The CDR3 sequence is CASRTGTGGRNTIYF. The CDR3 region has the DNA TGTGCCAGCAGAACCGGGACAGGGGGCCGAAACACCATATATTTT.

The chain uses TRBV28 and TRBJ2-7, with 10 nucleotides matching TRBD2. This CDR3 is built from 17 residues. Germline CDR1 is MDHEN and CDR2 is SYDVKM. V dropped 6 bases and J dropped 4; count of bases not matched to a gene: 15. The CDR3 sequence: CASSPAGSGGEKYEQYF. As DNA, the CDR3 is TGTGCCAGCAGCCCCGCGGGAAGCGGGGGGGAAAAGTACGAGCAGTACTTC.

J is TRBJ1-4 and V is TRBV6-5; possibly TRBD1 for D (5 bases). The CDR3 contains 14 residues. Per germline, CDR1 MNHEY and CDR2 SVGAGI. Trimming took off 2 bases at V and 7 bases at J, with 11 bases between the two ends. As DNA, the CDR3 is TGTGCCAGCAGTTACATTTGGGGGGGTGAAAAACTGTTTTTT. Encoded protein: CASSYIWGGEKLFF.

This sequence joins TRBV5-1 and TRBJ2-5, with TRBD2 as a possible D gene (6 bases). This CDR3 has 13 residues. From germline, CDR1 is SGHRS and CDR2 YFSETQ. V was clipped by 4 bases and J by 3 bases, with 10 bases between them. The CDR3 DNA sequence: TGCGCCAGCAGCGAGGGACTCGAAGAGACCCAGTACTTC. Amino acids: CASSEGLEETQYF.

V is TRBV15 and J is TRBJ2-7, with D perhaps matching TRBD2 (5 bases). V dropped 5 bases and J dropped 3 bases, with 23 bases sitting between them. The CDR3 covers 17 residues. Germline CDR1 LNHNV, CDR2 YYDKDF (reference sequence). CDR3 DNA sequence: TGTGCCACCAGCGGGGAGTACCGGGCCGGCAACCTCTACGAGCAGTACTTC. Protein sequence: CATSGEYRAGNLYEQYF.

The gene calls are TRBV7-2 and TRBJ1-1; 7 bases line up with TRBD1. J gave up 4 bases and V 5 bases, and 7 bases lay outside the gene matches. Germline-derived CDR1 and CDR2 are SGHTA and FQGNSA. The CDR3 consists of 14 residues. The CDR3 here is CASSPTGPTTEAFF. The CDR3 bases are TGTGCCAGCAGCCCGACAGGGCCCACCACTGAAGCTTTCTTT. The complete variable domain, with remaining parts taken from reference TRBV7-2 and TRBJ1-1, reads GAGVSQSPSNKVTEKGKDVELRCDPISGHTALYWYRQSLGQGLEFLIYFQGNSAPDKSGLPSDRFSAERTGGSVSTLTIQRTQQEDSAVYLCASSPTGPTTEAFFGQGTRLTVV.

This chain joins TRBV28 and TRBJ1-6, with D perhaps TRBD1 (5 bases). V lost 3 bases and J lost 4, with 10 bases in between. The CDR3 is made up of 15 amino acids. Germline loops: CDR1 MDHEN, CDR2 SYDVKM. CDR3 in DNA: TGTGCCAGCAGTTTTTTTGCAGGGTATAATTCACCCCTCCACTTT. It translates to CASSFFAGYNSPLHF.